The T cell receptor (beta chain) described here comes from a study of blood T cell repertoires in COVID-19. Study in general: From the United States, Italy and Spain came samples of acute and convalescent COVID-19. In each case, the material was cDNA or gDNA derived from T cells, B-cell-depleted T cells, or PBMCs.

CDR1 SGDLS and CDR2 YYNGEE come from the germline V gene. This CDR3 region has 16 residues. V lost 5 bases and J lost 15; bases outside the gene matches: 21. In the original workflow: From reference gene primer amplification, estimates of nucleated cell counts were derived. Some clones are missing from TCRdb's copy, which holds only in-frame ones; the method was immunoSEQ multiplex PCR. From that table come the V and J calls and clone size; the DNA was used to work out D and trimming. The table lists 45,000 to 70,000 clones, about 81% of them singletons. The sequence came from a woman aged 60-70 years with acute or convalescent COVID-19. The sample taken for sequencing was peripheral blood. This chain links TRBV9 with TRBJ2-1; 9 bases line up with TRBD2. The CDR3 here is CASSAPGGTERGVGFF. The CDR3 DNA reads as TGTGCCAGCAGTGCCCCGGGAGGAACGGAGCGGGGGGTGGGGTTCTTC.